This is a list of T cell receptor beta chains from one sample in a study of blood T cell repertoires in COVID-19. TCRdb's table, derived via immunoSEQ multiplex PCR, lists solely in-frame clones and lacks some. The sample records roughly 28,000 clones, approximately 92% being singletons. Material for sequencing was peripheral blood. These receptors were collected from a human donor with acute or convalescent COVID-19. The donor label of this sample is uncertain. Each CDR3 is given with its conserved first and last residue. The D gene is left open where the match is weak.

15 | TRBD1 | TRBJ1-2 | TRBV5-1 | CASSLARDRGHGYTF
17 | TRBD1 | TRBJ1-3 | TRBV5-1 | CASSFSTGASSGNTIYF
15 | TRBD1 | TRBJ2-2 | TRBV7-9 | CASSFRRQGTGELFF
16 | TRBD2 | TRBJ2-1 | TRBV27 | CASSFQAGGPSNEQFF
14 | NA | TRBJ1-5 | TRBV6-5 | CASSYSRGNQPQHF
14 | TRBD1 | TRBJ2-5 | TRBV29-1 | CSVVRTGPRGTQYF
14 | TRBD1 | TRBJ1-2 | TRBV19 | CASTEGQGYYGYTF
15 | NA | TRBJ2-1 | TRBV6-6 | CASSYGEGVHNEQFF
15 | TRBD2 | TRBJ2-7 | TRBV6-5 | CASRANRGRVGEQYF
11 | TRBD1 | TRBJ2-7 | TRBV20-1 | CSARTGSEQYF
12 | NA | TRBJ2-1 | TRBV5-1 | CASSRTVREQFF
15 | NA | TRBJ2-5 | TRBV30 | CAWSEGVSERETQYF
14 | NA | TRBJ1-2 | TRBV7-2 | CASSLQGGNYGYTF
12 | NA | TRBJ1-1 | TRBV12-3/TRBV12-4 | CASSKPTTEAFF
13 | NA | TRBJ1-6 | TRBV7-2 | CATGPPWDSPLHF
14 | TRBD1 | TRBJ1-1 | TRBV15 | CATSPPDRVVEAFF
15 | NA | TRBJ2-7 | TRBV3-1/TRBV3-2 | CASSREGTFFYEQYF
14 | TRBD1 | TRBJ2-7 | TRBV18 | CASSPPGDRYEQYF
15 | NA | TRBJ2-1 | TRBV5-1 | CASSSDLTAYNEQFF
14 | TRBD2 | TRBJ2-7 | TRBV28 | CASSIPGLAYEQYF
13 | NA | TRBJ1-2 | TRBV28 | CASSFLGAAGYTF
13 | NA | TRBJ2-7 | TRBV12-3/TRBV12-4 | CASSRSLAIEQYF
13 | TRBD1 | TRBJ1-2 | TRBV18 | CASSLGTGNGYTF
13 | NA | TRBJ1-1 | TRBV10-1 | CASSAAGNTEAFF
14 | NA | TRBJ2-1 | TRBV2 | CASREGPGRNEQFF
15 | TRBD2 | TRBJ2-5 | TRBV5-1 | CASSLRLAGGETQYF
16 | TRBD2 | TRBJ2-5 | TRBV5-1 | CASSLGSGGPQETQYF
13 | NA | TRBJ1-3 | TRBV12-3/TRBV12-4 | CASTLGVGNTIYF
16 | NA | TRBJ2-7 | TRBV5-5 | CASSLTSGTRGHEQYF
16 | NA | TRBJ2-3 | TRBV10-1 | CASSVSERPGTDTQYF
15 | NA | TRBJ2-3 | TRBV7-3 | CASSRRGSSTDTQYF
15 | NA | TRBJ2-1 | TRBV7-9 | CASSLTGNTRDEQFF
11 | NA | TRBJ2-5 | TRBV5-5 | CASSYRETQYF
16 | TRBD2 | TRBJ2-1 | TRBV27 | CASSLLTSGITNEQFF
15 | TRBD1 | TRBJ1-4 | TRBV19 | CASSTGQGSLEKLFF
15 | NA | TRBJ1-4 | TRBV9 | CASSPRQYTNEKLFF
15 | TRBD1 | TRBJ2-4 | TRBV7-9 | CASSPRQGPKNIQYF
15 | TRBD2 | TRBJ2-3 | TRBV24-1 | CATSDASGATDTQYF
15 | NA | TRBJ2-2 | TRBV14 | CASSMDNRWAGELFF
15 | TRBD2 | TRBJ2-1 | TRBV19 | CASGNSLAGGHEQFF
15 | NA | TRBJ2-2 | TRBV19 | CATHKGSGNTGELFF
15 | TRBD1 | TRBJ1-2 | TRBV5-1 | CASSLTGGSNYGYTF
14 | NA | TRBJ2-5 | TRBV3-1/TRBV3-2 | CASSHGVLMGTQYF
16 | TRBD2 | TRBJ2-1 | TRBV7-9 | CASSPPGSGAHNEQFF
14 | NA | TRBJ1-1 | TRBV18 | CASSPRQEGSEAFF
13 | NA | TRBJ2-1 | TRBV11-2 | CASPREARTEQFF
14 | NA | TRBJ2-3 | TRBV6-5 | CASSYRRGKDTQYF
16 | TRBD2 | TRBJ2-1 | TRBV10-3 | CAISESAAGGQNEQFF
13 | TRBD1 | TRBJ1-1 | TRBV30 | CAWSTTGDTEAFF
16 | TRBD1 | TRBJ1-1 | TRBV5-6 | CASSLPGQGGNTEAFF
16 | NA | TRBJ2-7 | TRBV3-1/TRBV3-2 | CASSQDLASLGREQYF
13 | NA | TRBJ2-5 | TRBV12-3/TRBV12-4 | CASSFQNWETQYF